A selection of T cell receptor beta chains follows, all from one sample in a study of blood T cell repertoires in COVID-19. Using immunoSEQ multiplex PCR, the repertoire was profiled, and TCRdb retains in-frame clones only, with some absent. The sample holds about 150,000 clones, about nine tenths seen once. Sequenced: peripheral blood. The receptors derive from a man aged 45-65 years who had recovered from COVID-19. Each CDR3 is given without its conserved first and last residue. Not every row has a clone size; where given, it reads once, few, many or a size class.

>TRBV4-1|TRBJ1-2|NA
ASRAEGQGATYGYT
>TRBV29-1|TRBJ2-1|NA
SVENLANSNEQF
>TRBV30|TRBJ1-6|NA
AWDASGSYNSPLH
>TRBV6-5|TRBJ2-7|NA
ASSYSIRGSYEQY
>TRBV4-2|TRBJ2-1|NA
ASSQAHGGVGNEQF
>TRBV30|TRBJ1-1|NA
AWSLSGTGVRAF
>TRBV19|TRBJ2-1|NA
ASSPPLERGAYNEQF
>TRBV15|TRBJ1-6|once
ATSSIDRDNSPLH
>TRBV18|TRBJ1-2|once
ASSPESGGSGYT
>TRBV19|TRBJ1-1|few
ASSPRGHLNTEAF
>TRBV9|TRBJ2-7|NA
ASSVGSGKPYEQY
>TRBV7-9|TRBJ1-1|NA
ASSPRGQNTEAF
>TRBV5-1|TRBJ2-3|NA
ASSLELAGGKDTQY
>TRBV4-3|TRBJ1-4|NA
ASSQDGEVTNEKLF
>TRBV6-4|TRBJ2-1|NA
ASSDSTSRTGPYNEQF
>TRBV6-5|TRBJ1-2|NA
ASRSQGALDGYT
>TRBV5-5|TRBJ2-3|NA
ASSLDPSHSDTQY
>TRBV30|TRBJ1-1|NA
AWRREGTGDGAF